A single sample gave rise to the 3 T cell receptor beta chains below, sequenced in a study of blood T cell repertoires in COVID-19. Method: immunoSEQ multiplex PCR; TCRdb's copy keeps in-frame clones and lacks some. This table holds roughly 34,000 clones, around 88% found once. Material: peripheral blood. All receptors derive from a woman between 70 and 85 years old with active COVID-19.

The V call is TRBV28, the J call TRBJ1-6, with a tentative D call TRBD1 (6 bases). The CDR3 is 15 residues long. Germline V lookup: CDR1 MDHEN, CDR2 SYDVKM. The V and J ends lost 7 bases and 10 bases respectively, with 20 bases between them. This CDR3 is CASTPDSTKASPLHF. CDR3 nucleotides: TGTGCCAGCACCCCGGACAGTACCAAGGCGTCACCCCTCCACTTT.

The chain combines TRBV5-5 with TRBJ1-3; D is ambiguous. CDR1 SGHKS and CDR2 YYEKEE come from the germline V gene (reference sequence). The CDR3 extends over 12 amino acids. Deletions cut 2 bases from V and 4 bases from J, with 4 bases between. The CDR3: CASSFRGNTIYF. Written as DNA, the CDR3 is TGTGCCAGCAGCTTTCGGGGAAACACCATATATTTT.

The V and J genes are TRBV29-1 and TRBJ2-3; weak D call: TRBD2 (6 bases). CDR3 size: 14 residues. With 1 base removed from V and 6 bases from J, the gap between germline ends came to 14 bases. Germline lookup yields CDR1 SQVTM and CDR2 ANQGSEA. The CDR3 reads CSVEGGLFGDTQYF. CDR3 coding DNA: TGCAGCGTTGAAGGGGGACTTTTTGGGGATACGCAGTATTTT.